The clone carrying this T cell receptor beta chain was counted ten times or more. Patients underwent thyroid surgery, and none had received any treatment before it. With MiXCR, TCRdb called clones anew from the PCR reads. The sample has about 16,000 clones; around 13% are singletons. The data belong to a study of metastatic and nonmetastatic thyroid tumors. V dropped 1 base and J dropped 1 base, with 9 bases sitting between them. CDR1 is MGHRA, CDR2 YSYEKL, per germline. The CDR3 spans 15 residues. Source material: blood. This sequence joins TRBV4-1 and TRBJ2-3, with no clear D. This receptor was identified in a female donor with papillary thyroid cancer or a benign thyroid nodule (not recorded which). Some clones in this sample may be carry-over from other donors' samples. CDR3 sequence reads: CASSQGQLGTDTQYF. The CDR3 nucleotides are TGCGCCAGCAGCCAAGGCCAGTTGGGCACAGATACGCAGTATTTT.